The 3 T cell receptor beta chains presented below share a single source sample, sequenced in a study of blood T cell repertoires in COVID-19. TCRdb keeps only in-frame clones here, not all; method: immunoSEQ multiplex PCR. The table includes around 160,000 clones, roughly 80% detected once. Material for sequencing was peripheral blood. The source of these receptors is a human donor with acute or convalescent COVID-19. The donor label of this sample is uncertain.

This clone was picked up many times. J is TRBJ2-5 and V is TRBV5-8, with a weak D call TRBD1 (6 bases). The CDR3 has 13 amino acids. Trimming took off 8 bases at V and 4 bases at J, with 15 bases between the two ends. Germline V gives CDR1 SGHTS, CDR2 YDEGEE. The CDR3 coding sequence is TGTGCCAGTAGAGGTAGAGGGGGAGAGACCCAGTACTTC. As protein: CASRGRGGETQYF.

The CDR3 spells CASSSTHRQTPGEKLFF. Here the CDR3 DNA reads TGCGCCAGCAGCTCTACCCACAGACAGACTCCGGGTGAAAAACTGTTTTTT. The V and J genes are TRBV5-1 and TRBJ1-4, with D possibly matching TRBD1 (5 bases). CDR3 length: 17 residues. Deletions cut 3 bases from V and 7 bases from J, with 22 bases between. The germline V gene has CDR1 SGHRS and CDR2 YFSETQ.

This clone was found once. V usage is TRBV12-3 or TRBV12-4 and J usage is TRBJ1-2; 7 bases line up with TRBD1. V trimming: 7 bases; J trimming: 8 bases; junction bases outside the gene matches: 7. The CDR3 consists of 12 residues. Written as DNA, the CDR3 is TGTGCCAGCAAGAAGGGGGCGCACGGCTACACCTTC. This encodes CASKKGAHGYTF.